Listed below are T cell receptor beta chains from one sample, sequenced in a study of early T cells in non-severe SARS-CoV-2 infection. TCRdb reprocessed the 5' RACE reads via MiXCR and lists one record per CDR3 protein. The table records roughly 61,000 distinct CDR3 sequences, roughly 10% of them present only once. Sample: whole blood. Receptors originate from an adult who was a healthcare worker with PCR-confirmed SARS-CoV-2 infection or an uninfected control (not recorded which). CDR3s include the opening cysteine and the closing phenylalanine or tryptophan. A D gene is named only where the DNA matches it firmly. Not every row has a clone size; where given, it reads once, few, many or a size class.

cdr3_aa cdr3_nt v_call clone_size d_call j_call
CASSLDTDYGYTF TGTGCCAGCAGCTTAGATACAGACTATGGCTACACCTTC TRBV5-5 many . TRBJ1-2
CAWRTHGFSYEQYF TGTGCCTGGAGGACCCACGGATTTTCCTACGAGCAGTACTTC TRBV30 few . TRBJ2-7
CASSQTLDWYFDYEQYF TGCGCCAGCAGCCAAACCCTAGACTGGTACTTCGACTACGAGCAGTACTTC TRBV4-1 . . TRBJ2-7
CASSLWDRGNYEQYF TGTGCCAGCAGCTTGTGGGACAGGGGAAACTACGAGCAGTACTTC TRBV5-4 few TRBD1 TRBJ2-7
CASSRTDYGYTF TGTGCCAGCAGTCGGACAGACTATGGCTACACCTTC TRBV12-3/TRBV12-4 many . TRBJ1-2
CSAQADRDEQYF TGCAGTGCACAAGCGGACAGGGACGAGCAGTACTTC TRBV20-1 many TRBD1 TRBJ2-7
CASSAAGTDNYGYTF TGCGCCAGCAGCGCGGCCGGGACAGATAACTATGGCTACACCTTC TRBV5-1 many TRBD1 TRBJ1-2
CATSDGGTGIGELFF TGTGCCACCAGTGATGGGGGGACAGGGATCGGGGAGCTGTTTTTT TRBV24-1 many TRBD1 TRBJ2-2
CASSQGLGYTF TGTGCCAGCAGCCAGGGTCTTGGCTACACCTTC TRBV28 few . TRBJ1-2
CASTRGQYGYEQYF TGTGCCAGCACGAGGGGACAGTATGGCTACGAGCAGTACTTC TRBV6-1 few TRBD1 TRBJ2-7
CSARVIWAENTEAFF TGCAGTGCTAGAGTCATCTGGGCAGAGAACACTGAAGCTTTCTTT TRBV20-1 few . TRBJ1-1
CSVRQGSYEQYF TGCAGCGTCCGACAGGGATCCTACGAGCAGTACTTC TRBV29-1 few TRBD1 TRBJ2-7
CASSLPYGNTEAFF TGTGCCAGCAGTTTACCGTACGGGAACACTGAAGCTTTCTTT TRBV12-3/TRBV12-4 many . TRBJ1-1
CASSVDNSYTDTQYF TGTGCCAGCAGCGTAGACAACTCGTACACAGATACGCAGTATTTT TRBV9 many . TRBJ2-3
CASTPGQGYEKLFF TGTGCCAGTACCCCGGGACAGGGGTACGAAAAACTGTTTTTT TRBV19 many TRBD1 TRBJ1-4
CASSFSVGTASSPLHF TGTGCCAGCAGCTTTTCCGTCGGGACAGCATCTTCACCCCTCCACTTT TRBV11-2 many TRBD1 TRBJ1-6
CASSSRHGYTF TGTGCCAGCAGTTCCCGTCATGGCTACACCTTC TRBV6-5 . . TRBJ1-2
CASSRRDRNSPLHF TGTGCCAGCAGCCGCCGGGACAGGAATTCACCCCTCCACTTT TRBV5-6 . TRBD1 TRBJ1-6
CASSFNYGDAYEQYF TGCGCCAGCAGCTTTAACTACGGAGACGCCTACGAGCAGTACTTC TRBV5-1 few . TRBJ2-7
CSVPTSGEETQYF TGCAGCGTCCCGACTAGCGGGGAAGAGACCCAGTACTTC TRBV29-1 few TRBD2 TRBJ2-5
CASSLGKGRGLRDTQYF TGTGCCAGCAGCCTTGGAAAGGGACGGGGTCTGAGGGATACGCAGTATTTT TRBV11-3 many . TRBJ2-3
CASSQGWGRTYEQYF TGTGCCAGCAGCCAAGGTTGGGGCCGAACCTACGAGCAGTACTTC TRBV3-1 many . TRBJ2-7
CASDRGPDGYTF TGTGCCAGTGACAGGGGGCCAGATGGCTACACCTTC TRBV12-3/TRBV12-4 many TRBD1 TRBJ1-2
CASSQGQGAKDTQYF TGTGCCAGCAGCCAGGGACAGGGAGCTAAAGATACGCAGTATTTT TRBV3-1 many TRBD1 TRBJ2-3